This T cell receptor beta chain emerged from a study of patients and donors after allogeneic stem cell transplantation. In TCRdb, the RT-PCR reads were re-called with MiXCR into one record per CDR3 protein. The sample has around 150,000 distinct CDR3 sequences, 30% to 45% seen once. This clonotype has just a few counts. With 0 bases removed from V and 5 bases from J, the gap between germline ends came to 8 bases. Germline lookup yields CDR1 MNHEY and CDR2 SMNVEV (reference sequence). There are 13 residues in the CDR3. The chain uses TRBV27 and TRBJ2-7, with TRBD1 as a possible D gene (6 bases). Sequencing used blood, either unsorted or a sorted T cell fraction (not recorded which). The receptor was derived from a human donor who was either an allogeneic HSCT recipient or a stem cell or donor lymphocyte infusion donor (not recorded which). It is not recorded whose cells these are; they may come from a transplant donor. This CDR3 is CASSLSTGNEQYF. The CDR3 DNA reads as TGTGCCAGCAGTTTATCGACAGGCAACGAGCAGTACTTC.